This TCR beta chain was captured in a study of CD8 T cells in Susac syndrome. In the case of this clonotype: Its cognate antigen is unknown.

Under recently defined diagnostic criteria, the patients with Susac syndrome qualified as having definite or probable disease. Isolation of CD8+ and CD4+ T cells was performed negatively, whereas enrichment of TEMRA cells was done by FACS. After extraction with the RNeasy kit, about 0.5 to 1 ug of the RNA was reverse transcribed using random hexamers. TCRdb called the immunoSEQ multiplex PCR reads again in MiXCR, with one record for every CDR3 protein. The data hold some 130,000 distinct CDR3 sequences, with 95% observed a single time. Findings and caveats of the study: Clonal CD8+ expansion in Susac was highest in TEMRA cells and active patients. Some 15 Susac-specific public clones were found in total CD8+ repertoires and four or five in CD8+ TEMRA repertoires.

The germline V gene has CDR1 SGDLS and CDR2 YYNGEE. With 0 bases removed from V and 2 bases from J, the gap between germline ends came to 16 bases. The CDR3 has 17 residues. This TCR came from a human donor with Susac syndrome. V gene TRBV9 combines with J gene TRBJ2-3; D may match TRBD1 or TRBD2 (6 bases each). Sequences were obtained from CD8+ T cells from PBMCs. The CDR3 protein is CASSVVEGPGATDTQYF. For the CDR3, the DNA is TGTGCCAGCAGCGTAGTAGAGGGGCCGGGGGCCACAGATACGCAGTATTTT.